This TCR beta chain stems from a study of shared clonotypes between healthy human individuals. With 5 bases clipped from V and 7 bases from J, the junction kept 8 bases outside the gene matches. The CDR3 is 14 amino acids. Germline loops: CDR1 LNHDA, CDR2 SQIVND (reference sequence). Only a few counts were recorded for this clone. Assay used: immunoSEQ multiplex PCR; TCRdb lists only in-frame clones, some missing. The repertoire has some 1 million clones, 75% of them found once; the top ten carry approximately 1.5%. The chain uses TRBV19 and TRBJ1-5; 7 bases match TRBD1. The receptor comes from a man younger than 30 in good health. Sequenced input: memory CD4+ T cells sorted from blood. As to subset: CD45RA-negative fraction. CDR3 protein: CASSSWQGGQPQHF. DNA for the CDR3: TGTGCCAGTAGTTCCTGGCAGGGGGGGCAGCCCCAGCATTTT.